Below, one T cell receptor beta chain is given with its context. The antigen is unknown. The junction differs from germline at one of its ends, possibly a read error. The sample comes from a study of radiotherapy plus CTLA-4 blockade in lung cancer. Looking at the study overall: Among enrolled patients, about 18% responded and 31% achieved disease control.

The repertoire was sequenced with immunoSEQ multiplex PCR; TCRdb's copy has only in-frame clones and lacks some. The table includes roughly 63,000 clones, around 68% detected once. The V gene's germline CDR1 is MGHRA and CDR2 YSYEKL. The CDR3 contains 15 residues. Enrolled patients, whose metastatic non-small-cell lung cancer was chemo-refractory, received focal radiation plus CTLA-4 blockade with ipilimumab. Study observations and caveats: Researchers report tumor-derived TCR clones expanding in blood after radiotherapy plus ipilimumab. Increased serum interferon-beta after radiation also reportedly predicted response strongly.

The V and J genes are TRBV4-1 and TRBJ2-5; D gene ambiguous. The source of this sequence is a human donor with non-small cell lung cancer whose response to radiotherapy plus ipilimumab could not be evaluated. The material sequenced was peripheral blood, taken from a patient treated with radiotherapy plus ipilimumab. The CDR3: CASSLRSLTPETQYF. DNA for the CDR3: TGTGCCAGCAGCTTGCGATCCCTAACCCCCGAGACCCAGTACTTC.